What follows are 15 T cell receptor beta chains derived from one specimen sequenced in a study of technical replicates of blood from a few donors. Produced via immunoSEQ multiplex PCR; TCRdb's table is partial and in-frame only. The sample has about 100,000 clones, approximately 94% seen once; the top ten hold 0.2% to 0.25%. The specimen sequenced was T cells isolated from PBMCs. The source of these receptors is a human donor in good health.

In its sample, this clone was seen once. This chain links TRBV9 with TRBJ2-5; the D gene is possibly TRBD2 (5 bases). The ends were cut back, 5 bases at V and 5 bases at J, with 13 bases in the middle. The CDR3 spans 13 residues. Germline assignment: CDR1 SGDLS and CDR2 YYNGEE. The CDR3, as DNA: TGTGCCAGCAGTCCGGGGAGTTGGGAGACCCAGTACTTC. Encoded protein: CASSPGSWETQYF.

The genes are TRBV10-3 and TRBJ1-2, with a possible D match to TRBD1 (6 bases). Trimming removed 3 bases at V and 4 bases at J, with 15 bases between. The CDR3 spans 15 residues. Germline-derived CDR1 and CDR2 are ENHRY and SYGVKD. The CDR3 loop reads CAISDGQSGGYGYTF. The CDR3 DNA follows: TGTGCCATCAGTGATGGACAGTCGGGGGGCTATGGCTACACCTTC.

This chain connects TRBV29-1 to TRBJ2-1, with 14 bases fitting TRBD2. Germline V lookup: CDR1 SQVTM, CDR2 ANQGSEA. The CDR3 has 19 amino acids. Losses at the gene ends were 0 bases for V and 6 bases for J; bases not matched to a gene: 13. CDR3 residues: CSVEDPTSGRAGLSNEQFF. CDR3 bases: TGCAGCGTTGAAGATCCGACTAGCGGGAGGGCCGGCCTCTCCAATGAGCAGTTCTTC.

The V and J genes are TRBV6-4 and TRBJ2-3; 10 nucleotides match TRBD2. The CDR3 extends over 15 amino acids. Germline V gene sequence: CDR1 MRHNA, CDR2 SNTAGT. V shed 0 bases, J shed 4 bases, and the junction held 1 base outside the gene matches. The CDR3 spells CASSDSAGGPDTQYF. As DNA, the CDR3 is TGTGCCAGCAGTGACTCAGCGGGGGGGCCAGATACGCAGTATTTT.

This chain uses TRBV28 with TRBJ2-5; 11 bases agree with TRBD1. Germline values: CDR1 MDHEN, CDR2 SYDVKM. This CDR3 is built from 16 residues. Trimming removed 5 bases from V and 5 bases from J; junction bases left unmatched: 10. DNA for the CDR3: TGTGCCAGCAGTACGCGGACAGGGGGCGCAGGGGAGACCCAGTACTTC. Translation gives CASSTRTGGAGETQYF.

The chain has TRBV19 and TRBJ2-2, with 12 bases aligning to TRBD2. The CDR3 is made up of 20 amino acids. V dropped 4 bases and J dropped 6; count of bases not matched to a gene: 18. Germline CDR1 reads LNHDA; CDR2 reads SQIVND (reference sequence). This CDR3 reads CASSTPSGRALLGPSGELFF. CDR3 coding DNA: TGTGCCAGTAGTACTCCTAGCGGGAGGGCCCTGTTAGGTCCGTCCGGGGAGCTGTTTTTT.

The V gene is TRBV6-4, the J gene TRBJ1-3; TRBD1 aligns across 7 bases. This CDR3 comprises 19 residues. J was trimmed by 4 bases and V by 0 bases; bases with no gene match: 15. Germline CDR1 is MRHNA and CDR2 is SNTAGT. The CDR3 DNA sequence: TGTGCCAGCAGTGACTCGGGTTATCTAGGGGCCAGGGGGGGAAACACCATATATTTT. The encoded protein is CASSDSGYLGARGGNTIYF.

The chain uses TRBV7-9 and TRBJ2-1; possibly TRBD1 for D (5 bases). Germline V CDR1 and CDR2: SEHNR, FQNEAQ (reference sequence). The V end lost 3 bases, the J end lost 2 bases, and 20 bases lay between the germline ends. The CDR3 is made up of 18 amino acids. CDR3 in DNA: TGTGCCAGCAGCTTCCAACGAAGACAGACCGTGACCTACAATGAGCAGTTCTTC. Translation: CASSFQRRQTVTYNEQFF. Full variable domain (missing parts from reference TRBV7-9 and TRBJ2-1): DTGVSQNPRHKITKRGQNVTFRCDPISEHNRLYWYRQTLGQGPEFLTYFQNEAQLEKSRLLSDRFSAERPKGSFSTLEIQRTEQGDSAMYLCASSFQRRQTVTYNEQFFGPGTRLTVL.

This clone was counted only a few times. The gene calls are TRBV29-1 and TRBJ2-2; TRBD1 aligns across 8 bases. The CDR3 covers 13 residues. The V and J ends lost 7 bases and 4 bases, in that order; junction bases with no gene match: 5. Per the germline V gene, CDR1 is SQVTM and CDR2 is ANQGSEA. DNA of the CDR3: TGCAGCGCAGGGGACAGGTCCACCGGGGAGCTGTTTTTT. It yields the protein CSAGDRSTGELFF.

Only one count was recorded for this clone. At one of its ends the junction is not consistent with the germline gene, which may arise from a read error. The chain links TRBV28 to TRBJ2-7; TRBD1 matches at 7 bases. The V gene's germline CDR1 is MDHEN and CDR2 SYDVKM. This CDR3 contains 14 residues. The CDR3 loop is CASNLPGQTYEQYF. DNA for the CDR3: TGTGCCAGCAATTTACCGGGACAGACCTACGAGCAGTACTTC.

The chain has TRBV7-8 and TRBJ2-1, with D perhaps TRBD2 (6 bases). Germline assignment: CDR1 SGHVS and CDR2 FQNEAQ. The CDR3 totals 14 residues. V dropped 3 bases and J dropped 3 bases, with 9 bases sitting between them. In nucleotides, the CDR3 is TGTGCCAGCAGCTTTGGGCGGGGCTACAATGAGCAGTTCTTC. This gives the protein CASSFGRGYNEQFF.

J is TRBJ1-5 and V is TRBV19; D not certain. V lost 2 bases, J lost 0 bases, and 5 bases lay in between. This CDR3 contains 14 residues. Germline loops: CDR1 LNHDA, CDR2 SQIVND (reference sequence). The CDR3 reads CASSILGSNQPQHF. DNA of the CDR3: TGTGCCAGTAGTATACTCGGTAGCAATCAGCCCCAGCATTTT.

This rearrangement joins TRBV19 to TRBJ2-1; 7 bases agree with TRBD2. The germline CDR1 and CDR2 sequences are LNHDA and SQIVND (reference sequence). The CDR3 spans 15 residues. The junction had 7 bases not matched to a gene; V was cut back by 7 bases and J by 1 base. CDR3 DNA sequence: TGTGCCAGTACCCAACTAGCGTCATCCTACAATGAGCAGTTCTTC. Its protein product is CASTQLASSYNEQFF.

V and J are TRBV28 and TRBJ2-7; 8 bases agree with TRBD2. Germline trimming cut 5 bases from V and 4 bases from J; bases unmatched to any gene: 10. The CDR3 spans 15 residues. From germline, CDR1 is MDHEN and CDR2 SYDVKM. CDR3: CASSSTSGPFYEQYF. The CDR3 region has the DNA TGTGCCAGCAGTAGCACTAGCGGCCCGTTTTACGAGCAGTACTTC.

The rearrangement joins TRBV5-6 to TRBJ2-5; the D is unclear. Germline V gene data show CDR1 as SGHDT and CDR2 as YYEEEE. The CDR3 is made up of 13 amino acids. V was shortened by 0 bases and J by 5 bases, with 8 bases between the two germline ends. CDR3: CASSLAGLETQYF. Written as DNA, the CDR3 is TGTGCCAGCAGCTTGGCTGGGCTGGAGACCCAGTACTTC.